The rows below give T cell receptor beta chains drawn from one sample of a study of glioma-infiltrating T cells after dendritic cell vaccination. Assay: immunoSEQ multiplex PCR; the TCRdb copy retains only in-frame clones and omits some. The profile covers over 55,000 clones, with approximately 83% appearing a single time and 15% to 18% taken by the ten largest. The sequences come from blood, collected after dendritic cell vaccination. Receptor source: a human donor with glioblastoma. Each CDR3 is given with its conserved first and last residue. Fields, in order: D gene, V gene, clone size, J gene, CDR3 DNA, CDR3 protein. The D gene is left open where the match is weak. Clone size is stated in some rows and not others, as once, few, many or a class when expanded.

d_call: -
v_call: TRBV30
clone_size: once
j_call: TRBJ1-4
cdr3_nt: TGTGCCTGGAGTCGACAGTCTAATGAAAAACTGTTTTTT
cdr3_aa: CAWSRQSNEKLFF

d_call: TRBD2
v_call: TRBV13
clone_size: -
j_call: TRBJ2-1
cdr3_nt: TGTGCCAGCAGCGATAGCGGGGGTGGACACAATGAGCAGTTCTTC
cdr3_aa: CASSDSGGGHNEQFF

d_call: -
v_call: TRBV11-2
clone_size: -
j_call: TRBJ2-2
cdr3_nt: TGTGCCAGCAGCTTATATTACGGCACCGGGGAGCTGTTTTTT
cdr3_aa: CASSLYYGTGELFF

d_call: -
v_call: TRBV6-1
clone_size: -
j_call: TRBJ2-1
cdr3_nt: TGTGCCAGCAGTGAAGCCCGCATAGCATACAATGAGCAGTTCTTC
cdr3_aa: CASSEARIAYNEQFF

d_call: -
v_call: TRBV4-1
clone_size: -
j_call: TRBJ1-4
cdr3_nt: TGCGCCAGCAGCCACGGGGGAGGGCCCCCAACAAAATGGCTGTTTTTT
cdr3_aa: CASSHGGGPPTKWLFF

d_call: TRBD2
v_call: TRBV4-2
clone_size: -
j_call: TRBJ2-5
cdr3_nt: TGTGCCAGCAGCCAGGGGACTAGCGGGGGTCTCCAAGAGACCCAGTACTTC
cdr3_aa: CASSQGTSGGLQETQYF

d_call: TRBD1
v_call: TRBV6-5
clone_size: -
j_call: TRBJ2-7
cdr3_nt: TGTGCCAGCAGTTACTCGGGACAGCCCTACGAGCAGTACTTC
cdr3_aa: CASSYSGQPYEQYF

d_call: -
v_call: TRBV10-2
clone_size: -
j_call: TRBJ2-1
cdr3_nt: TGCGCCAGGTCGCGGGGGCCAACCTACAATGAGCAGTTCTTC
cdr3_aa: CARSRGPTYNEQFF

d_call: -
v_call: TRBV19
clone_size: few
j_call: TRBJ2-7
cdr3_nt: TGTGCCAGTAGTATTCAGCCAGGTGACCAATACGAGCAGTACTTC
cdr3_aa: CASSIQPGDQYEQYF

d_call: -
v_call: TRBV6-7
clone_size: -
j_call: TRBJ1-6
cdr3_nt: TGTGCCAGCAGTTCCGAACCGGGTTCCCACTATAATTCACCCCTCCACTTT
cdr3_aa: CASSSEPGSHYNSPLHF

d_call: -
v_call: TRBV6-5
clone_size: -
j_call: TRBJ2-3
cdr3_nt: TGTGCCAGCAGTTACTCGAGGGGGGATACGCAGTATTTT
cdr3_aa: CASSYSRGDTQYF

d_call: TRBD2
v_call: TRBV9
clone_size: -
j_call: TRBJ2-1
cdr3_nt: TGTGCCAGCAGCGTAGCTATCGGGACAGCGGGGGGGCCCGTGCAGTTCTTC
cdr3_aa: CASSVAIGTAGGPVQFF

d_call: TRBD2
v_call: TRBV5-1
clone_size: -
j_call: TRBJ2-1
cdr3_nt: TGCGCCAGCAGCGCCGGGACTAGCGGGGGGGCCGATGAGCAGTTCTTC
cdr3_aa: CASSAGTSGGADEQFF

d_call: -
v_call: TRBV27
clone_size: -
j_call: TRBJ1-6
cdr3_nt: TGTGCCAGCAGTCAATCAAATTCACCCCTCCACTTT
cdr3_aa: CASSQSNSPLHF

d_call: -
v_call: TRBV27
clone_size: -
j_call: TRBJ1-2
cdr3_nt: TGTGCCAGCAGTTCAGGACTAGACTATGGCTACACCTTC
cdr3_aa: CASSSGLDYGYTF